Each of the 25 T cell receptor beta chains below was sequenced from the same sample in a study of radiotherapy plus CTLA-4 blockade in lung cancer. TCRdb's table, derived via immunoSEQ multiplex PCR, lists solely in-frame clones and lacks some. The table shows 85,000 to 120,000 clones, with about 83% occurring only once. The material sequenced was peripheral blood, taken from a patient treated with radiotherapy plus ipilimumab. The source is a human donor with non-small cell lung cancer that progressed on radiotherapy plus ipilimumab. Some clones in this sample may be carry-over from other donors' samples.

The chain uses TRBV5-4 and TRBJ2-1; 8 positions match TRBD2. The CDR3 totals 16 residues. V gave up 2 bases and J gave up 8 bases; unmatched junction bases: 12. CDR1 SGHNT and CDR2 YYREEE come from the germline V gene (reference sequence). Here the CDR3 DNA reads TGTGCCAGCAGCTTCCGCCGGGGGGGTTCCGCCGATGAGCAGTTCTTC. This codes for CASSFRRGGSADEQFF.

This clone showed up just a few times. V is TRBV28 and J is TRBJ1-5; D is unclear. CDR1 is MDHEN, CDR2 SYDVKM, per germline. The ends were cut back, 7 bases at V and 1 base at J, with 14 bases in the middle. The CDR3 consists of 15 residues. CDR3 residues: CASIEHSGSNQPQHF. CDR3 bases: TGTGCCAGCATAGAACACAGCGGGAGCAATCAGCCCCAGCATTTT.

The chain uses TRBV5-1 and TRBJ2-5; TRBD1 matches 7 bases. CDR1 and CDR2 from the germline V gene are SGHRS and YFSETQ. With 4 bases clipped from V and 5 bases from J, the junction kept 8 bases outside the gene matches. This CDR3 region has 14 residues. The CDR3 DNA is TGCGCCAGCAGCCGACAGGGCGTCGAGGAGACCCAGTACTTC. Its protein is CASSRQGVEETQYF.

J is TRBJ1-1 and V is TRBV27; no clear D. The CDR3 covers 15 residues. Per germline, CDR1 MNHEY and CDR2 SMNVEV (reference sequence). Trimming removed 3 bases at V and 1 base at J, with 12 bases between. CDR3 in DNA: TGTGCCAGCAGTTTTAGCATAATGGGGAACACTGAAGCTTTCTTT. Its translation: CASSFSIMGNTEAFF.

This chain joins TRBV6-1 and TRBJ2-1; 10 positions agree with TRBD2. Germline trimming cut 4 bases from V and 0 bases from J; bases unmatched to any gene: 3. The CDR3 contains 16 residues. The germline V gene encodes CDR1 MNHNS and CDR2 SASEGT. In nucleotides, the CDR3 is TGTGCCAGCAGTGCACTAGCGGGGAGCTCCTACAATGAGCAGTTCTTC. Translated: CASSALAGSSYNEQFF.

The V and J genes are TRBV5-1 and TRBJ2-3; D might be TRBD1 or TRBD2, each matching 6 bases. V shed 4 bases and J shed 0 bases, with 12 bases lying between them. The CDR3 loop spans 15 amino acids. Germline CDR1 and CDR2: SGHRS and YFSETQ. CDR3 DNA: TGCGCCAGCAGCATAACCGGGGGCAGCACAGATACGCAGTATTTT. It is translated as CASSITGGSTDTQYF.

This clone has just one count. The chain combines TRBV29-1 with TRBJ1-1; 8 bases align to TRBD1. The CDR3 length is 14 residues. Germline trimming cut 6 bases from V and 3 bases from J; bases unmatched to any gene: 9. The germline CDR1 and CDR2 sequences are SQVTM and ANQGSEA. The CDR3 protein is CSVSGGAVYTEAFF. The CDR3 DNA sequence: TGCAGCGTCTCAGGGGGCGCGGTGTACACTGAAGCTTTCTTT. Combining the CDR3 with reference TRBV29-1 and TRBJ1-1 gives the whole variable domain SAVISQKPSRDICQRGTSLTIQCQVDSQVTMMFWYRQQPGQSLTLIATANQGSEATYESGFVIDKFPISRPNLTFSTLTVSNMSPEDSSIYLCSVSGGAVYTEAFFGQGTRLTVV.

V and J are TRBV6-5 and TRBJ1-2; TRBD1 matches 9 bases. The ends lost 2 bases at V and 6 bases at J; junction bases unmatched: 7. Germline CDR1 and CDR2: MNHEY and SVGAGI. The CDR3 is 15 residues long. The CDR3 is CASSYAGTGFDGYTF. The CDR3 coding sequence is TGTGCCAGCAGTTACGCCGGGACAGGGTTCGATGGCTACACCTTC.

The chain is built from TRBV5-1 and TRBJ2-7, with D unclear. The V gene lost 1 base and the J gene lost 1 base, with 9 bases spanning the gap. The CDR3 has 14 amino acids. From germline, CDR1 is SGHRS and CDR2 YFSETQ. CDR3 sequence: CASSLSGRSYEQYF. The CDR3 nucleotides read TGCGCCAGCAGCTTGTCCGGACGATCCTACGAGCAGTACTTC.

The chain is built from TRBV1 and TRBJ2-3; the table's TRBD2 call for D was not verified on the DNA. TRBV1 is a pseudogene. This CDR3 is built from 17 residues. CDR3 loop: CTSSQDGAAGGTDTQYF. The CDR3 nucleotides read TGCACCAGCAGCCAAGATGGTGCGGCGGGGGGCACAGATACGCAGTATTTT.

V usage is TRBV10-3 and J usage is TRBJ2-7; 8 bases agree with TRBD1. Germline V CDR1 and CDR2: ENHRY, SYGVKD. The CDR3 contains 13 residues. Trimming took 6 bases from V and 5 from J; bases not matched to a gene: 6. This chain's CDR3 is CAIRPTGADEQYF. CDR3 sequence (DNA): TGTGCCATCAGACCGACAGGGGCCGACGAGCAGTACTTC.

The rearrangement links TRBV19 to TRBJ1-1; D uncertain. The CDR3 runs to 15 residues. Per the germline V gene, CDR1 is LNHDA and CDR2 is SQIVND (reference sequence). The V gene lost 2 bases and the J gene lost 1 base, with 11 bases spanning the gap. The CDR3 sequence is CASSIQPRSNTEAFF. The CDR3 DNA reads TGTGCCAGTAGTATACAACCCCGGTCGAACACTGAAGCTTTCTTT.

In this sample, this clone turned up a few times. The rearrangement links TRBV19 to TRBJ2-2; D is undetermined. The germline V gene has CDR1 LNHDA and CDR2 SQIVND (reference sequence). The CDR3 loop spans 11 amino acids. Trimming took 1 base from V and 6 from J, leaving 0 bases between them. CDR3 coding DNA: TGTGCCAGTAGTATAGCCGGGGAGCTGTTTTTT. Translation: CASSIAGELFF.

The table lists this clone with a count of one. This sequence joins TRBV6-4 and TRBJ2-2; no clear D gene. Per germline, CDR1 MRHNA and CDR2 SNTAGT. Trimming left V 4 bases short and J 0 bases short, with 15 bases between. This CDR3 region has 17 residues. In nucleotides, the CDR3 is TGTGCCAGCAGTGCTGTCCCGATAACAGCGAACACCGGGGAGCTGTTTTTT. Its translation is CASSAVPITANTGELFF.

This clone came up a few times. The rearrangement uses TRBV6-1 and TRBJ2-3; the match to TRBD2 covers 11 bases. V lost 2 bases to trimming and J lost 2 bases; unmatched junction nucleotides: 6. The germline CDR1 and CDR2 sequences are MNHNS and SASEGT. The CDR3 has 17 residues. Written as DNA, the CDR3 is TGTGCCAGCAGTGAAATGGCTAGCGGGGGGACCACAGATACGCAGTATTTT. Protein sequence: CASSEMASGGTTDTQYF.

Here the CDR3 reads CSVGQGEFGQPQHF. The CDR3 nucleotides are TGCAGCGTCGGACAGGGTGAATTTGGTCAGCCCCAGCATTTT. The V and J genes are TRBV29-1 and TRBJ1-5; 8 nucleotides match TRBD1. The CDR3 runs 14 residues. V lost 6 bases and J lost 6; bases outside the gene matches: 10. Germline V gene sequence: CDR1 SQVTM, CDR2 ANQGSEA. The entire variable domain, with the rest obtained from reference TRBV29-1 and TRBJ1-5, is as follows: SAVISQKPSRDICQRGTSLTIQCQVDSQVTMMFWYRQQPGQSLTLIATANQGSEATYESGFVIDKFPISRPNLTFSTLTVSNMSPEDSSIYLCSVGQGEFGQPQHFGDGTRLSIL.

The chain combines TRBV5-1 with TRBJ1-1, with D possibly matching TRBD1 (5 bases). There are 15 residues in the CDR3. Germline loops: CDR1 SGHRS, CDR2 YFSETQ. V was clipped by 4 bases and J by 5 bases, with 18 bases between them. The CDR3 sequence: CASSPDVGLGTEAFF. In nucleotides, the CDR3 is TGCGCCAGCAGCCCGGATGTGGGGCTAGGGACTGAAGCTTTCTTT. The full variable domain, in which reference TRBV5-1 and TRBJ1-1 provide the parts outside the CDR3, is KAGVTQTPRYLIKTRGQQVTLSCSPISGHRSVSWYQQTPGQGLQFLFEYFSETQRNKGNFPGRFSGRQFSNSRSEMNVSTLELGDSALYLCASSPDVGLGTEAFFGQGTRLTVV.

This clone was seen a handful of times. The rearrangement links TRBV6-5 to TRBJ1-4; D is unresolved. The CDR3 contains 13 residues. In germline, CDR1 is MNHEY, CDR2 SVGAGI. Trimming cost V 5 bases and J 5 bases, with 9 bases left between them. This chain's CDR3 is CASSPVENEKLFF. The CDR3 DNA is TGTGCCAGCAGTCCGGTGGAAAATGAAAAACTGTTTTTT.

The J gene is TRBJ1-3, the V gene TRBV6-1, with D possibly matching TRBD1 (5 bases). This CDR3 contains 16 residues. Trimming shortened V by 1 base and J by 2 bases, and 12 bases separated the two germline ends. From germline, CDR1 is MNHNS and CDR2 SASEGT. The CDR3 DNA reads as TGTGCCAGCAGTGAAGTTGAGGCGGGGGCTGGAAACACCATATATTTT. It is translated as CASSEVEAGAGNTIYF.

The chain joins TRBV7-2 to TRBJ1-2, with D unclear. Germline V gene lookup returns CDR1 SGHTA and CDR2 FQGNSA. Trimming cost V 2 bases and J 4 bases, with 14 bases left between them. The CDR3 contains 15 residues. The chain's CDR3 is CASSLTPGRSYGYTF. CDR3 DNA sequence: TGTGCCAGCAGCTTAACTCCTGGACGGTCCTATGGCTACACCTTC.

The rearrangement uses TRBV6-5 and TRBJ2-4; the D gene could be TRBD1 or TRBD2 (5 bases each). Germline lookup yields CDR1 MNHEY and CDR2 SVGAGI. The CDR3 contains 14 residues. With 4 bases removed from V and 0 bases from J, the gap between germline ends came to 7 bases. The CDR3 reads CASSSGTAKNIQYF. DNA of the CDR3: TGTGCCAGCAGTTCAGGGACAGCCAAAAACATTCAGTACTTC.

This sequence joins TRBV6-1 and TRBJ2-7, with D maybe TRBD1 (6 bases). V lost 8 bases to trimming and J lost 3 bases, with 11 bases between them. The germline V gene has CDR1 MNHNS and CDR2 SASEGT. This CDR3 is 12 amino acids long. In nucleotides, the CDR3 is TGTGCCAGCCGACAGGAAAGCTACGAGCAGTACTTC. It is translated as CASRQESYEQYF.

The rearrangement uses TRBV27 and TRBJ2-3, with D unresolved. The V end was cut by 4 bases, the J end by 0 bases, with 11 bases between. Germline V gene lookup returns CDR1 MNHEY and CDR2 SMNVEV (reference sequence). The CDR3 extends over 15 amino acids. The CDR3 is CASSSPTRSTDTQYF. CDR3 bases: TGTGCCAGCAGTTCCCCTACTCGAAGCACAGATACGCAGTATTTT.

The rearrangement joins TRBV5-1 to TRBJ2-3; 8 nucleotides match TRBD2. The V segment lost 0 bases and the J segment 6 bases; nucleotides outside the gene matches: 9. The CDR3 has 16 residues. Germline V gene lookup returns CDR1 SGHRS and CDR2 YFSETQ. CDR3 amino acids: CASSLGNGGASDTQYF. In DNA form, the CDR3 reads TGCGCCAGCAGCTTGGGGAACGGGGGGGCCTCCGATACGCAGTATTTT.

This clone was seen only once. The V call is TRBV28, the J call TRBJ1-3; D gene ambiguous. The CDR3 length is 14 residues. The germline V gene has CDR1 MDHEN and CDR2 SYDVKM. V was cut by 0 bases and J by 2 bases, with 5 bases left in between. This chain's CDR3 is CASSLWFAGNTIYF. The CDR3 bases are TGTGCCAGCAGTTTATGGTTCGCTGGAAACACCATATATTTT.